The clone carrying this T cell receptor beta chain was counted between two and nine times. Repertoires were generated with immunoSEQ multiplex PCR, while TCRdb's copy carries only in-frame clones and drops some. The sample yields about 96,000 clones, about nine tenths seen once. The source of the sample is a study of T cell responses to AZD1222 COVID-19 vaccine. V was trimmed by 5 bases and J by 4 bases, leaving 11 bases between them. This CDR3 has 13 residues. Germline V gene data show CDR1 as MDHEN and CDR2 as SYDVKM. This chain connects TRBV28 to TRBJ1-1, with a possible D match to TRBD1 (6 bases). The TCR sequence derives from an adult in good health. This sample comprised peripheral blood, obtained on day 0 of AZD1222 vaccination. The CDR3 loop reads CASSPGQSTEAFF. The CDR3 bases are TGTGCCAGCAGTCCCGGACAGAGCACTGAAGCTTTCTTT.